The clone carrying this T cell receptor beta chain has at least ten counts. No antigen is known for it. In TCRdb, the 5' RACE reads were re-called with MiXCR into one record per CDR3 protein. Of approximately 8,000 distinct CDR3 sequences in the sample, around 8.4% were seen once. The time point is: sample taken at primary tumor resection. These data belong to a study of spatial heterogeneity in lung cancer. Study observations and caveats: For expanded intratumoral alpha and beta TCRs, counts tracked tumor mutation counts. Regional and ubiquitous nonsynonymous mutations were tracked by counts of regional and ubiquitous expanded TCRs, respectively.

The specimen comprised lung tumor tissue, sampled at surgery. The origin of this receptor is a male donor with early-stage non-small cell lung cancer.

The CDR3: CASSPGNTEAFF. The CDR3 nucleotides are TGTGCCAGCTCTCCAGGGAACACTGAAGCTTTCTTT. The genes are TRBV18 and TRBJ1-1; no clear D gene. The V end lost 6 bases, the J end lost 1 base, and 6 bases lay between the germline ends. This CDR3 region has 12 residues. The germline CDR1 and CDR2 sequences are KGHSH and LQKENI.